Each of the 2 T cell receptor beta chains below was sequenced from the same sample in a study of T cell responses to AZD1222 COVID-19 vaccine. Generated by immunoSEQ multiplex PCR, the TCRdb table keeps only in-frame clones and is missing some. The sample shows roughly 130,000 clones, about 89% of them seen only once. The sample in question was peripheral blood, obtained 28 days after the second dose of the MenACWY control vaccine. The receptors come from an adult who received the MenACWY meningococcal vaccine as a control.

The V gene is TRBV12-3 or TRBV12-4, the J gene TRBJ1-2; 9 positions match TRBD1. With 6 bases clipped from V and 3 bases from J, the junction kept 2 bases outside the gene matches. This CDR3 spans 13 amino acids. This CDR3 reads CASRRTGDYGYTF. The CDR3 bases are TGTGCCAGCAGACGGACAGGGGACTATGGCTACACCTTC.

The rearrangement links TRBV12-2 to TRBJ2-2. TRBV12-2 counts as a pseudogene. This CDR3 comprises 15 residues. Here the CDR3 reads CASRPPVRGGGELFF. CDR3 bases: TGTGCAAGTCGCCCCCCCGTCCGTGGTGGCGGGGAGCTGTTTTTT.